This TCR beta chain was found in a study of siplizumab effects on memory and regulatory T cells. Trimming pared 7 bases from V and 1 base from J, leaving 9 bases between. The CDR3 sequence is 13 residues long. The germline gives CDR1 ENHRY, CDR2 SYGVKD. Sequencing was performed with immunoSEQ multiplex PCR; in TCRdb, only in-frame clones are kept and a portion is missing. The data contain 26,000 or so clones, approximately 80% of them singletons. The chain uses TRBV10-3 and TRBJ2-3, with D perhaps given as TRBD1 or TRBD2 (6 bases each). The source of this sequence is a human donor in good health. The sample taken for sequencing was memory CD4+ T cells sorted from blood. The DNA for the CDR3 is TGTGCCATCAAGGGGGGAGGCACAGATACGCAGTATTTT. Translating it yields CAIKGGGTDTQYF.